The entry below describes one T cell receptor (beta chain). The antigen is not known. The sample originates from a study of cytomegalovirus exposure and HLA in healthy donors. Study results and limitations: The majority of TCR sequences were rare, yet some public TCRs appeared in many donors. It was only CMV serostatus that was available as immune exposure information.

The germline V gene encodes CDR1 SGHVS and CDR2 FQNEAQ. J was trimmed by 6 bases and V by 7 bases; bases with no gene match: 18. The CDR3 is 17 residues long. PCR amplification relied on 60 Vbeta primers (plus 13 Jbeta primers). Study processing details: There were about 88 million unique TCR beta chains by a later count, and approximately 10 million of them were shared. Produced via immunoSEQ multiplex PCR; TCRdb's table is partial and in-frame only. The V and J calls and clone size come from that table; D and trimming were worked out from the DNA. The profile shows about 160,000 clones, 87% of them singletons. When sampled, the donors appeared nominally healthy, though they likely had unrecorded immune exposures.

The rearrangement links TRBV7-8 to TRBJ1-1, with 9 bases lining up with TRBD1. Sequenced: PBMCs. The clonotype originates from a woman between 25 and 40 years old in good health and CMV-seronegative. The CDR3 DNA reads as TGTGCCAGCAACTTTATTCCGGGACAGGGACGTCAGGCTGAAGCTTTCTTT. It yields the protein CASNFIPGQGRQAEAFF.